This T cell receptor (beta chain) appears in the sequencing data of a study of blood T cell repertoires in COVID-19. Germline V lookup: CDR1 SGHNT, CDR2 YENEEA. The CDR3 spans 14 residues. The V segment lost 4 bases and the J segment 3 bases; nucleotides outside the gene matches: 2. Original processing notes: Amplification from reference gene primers served as the basis for estimated nucleated cell counts. Some clones are missing from TCRdb's copy, which holds only in-frame ones; the method was immunoSEQ multiplex PCR. V and J calls and clone size are as listed in that table; D and trimming were resolved from the DNA. The sample has just over 70,000 clones, about four fifths seen once; the top ten hold around a sixth. Ten or more counts support this clone.

V and J are TRBV11-3 and TRBJ1-4, with 7 bases identical to TRBD1. The receptor was derived from a man between 70 and 80 years old who had recovered from COVID-19. Sequenced input: peripheral blood. The CDR3 reads CASSYGTANEKLFF. CDR3 DNA: TGTGCCAGCAGCTACGGGACAGCTAATGAAAAACTGTTTTTT. Variable domain in full (rest from reference TRBV11-3 and TRBJ1-4): EAGVVQSPRYKIIEKKQPVAFWCNPISGHNTLYWYLQNLGQGPELLIRYENEEAVDDSQLPKDRFSAERLKGVDSTLKIQPAELGDSAVYLCASSYGTANEKLFFGSGTQLSVL.